Listed here are 2 T cell receptor beta chains from one sample, sequenced in a study of T cells after yellow fever vaccination. MiXCR was run by TCRdb on the 5' RACE reads, yielding one entry per CDR3 protein. The table records more than 300,000 distinct CDR3 sequences, approximately 4.3% of them present only once. The starting material was PBMCs, obtained 15 days after the yellow fever booster vaccination. The receptors were sampled from a young man who received the YFV17D yellow fever vaccine.

This clonotype has a count of ten or more. The gene calls are TRBV7-2 and TRBJ2-7; 9 bases match TRBD1. The CDR3 contains 14 residues. Per germline, CDR1 SGHTA and CDR2 FQGNSA. J gave up 5 bases and V 3 bases, and 5 bases lay outside the gene matches. The DNA of the CDR3 is TGTGCCAGCAGCTTTCAGACAGGGGGGGACGAGCAGTACGTC. Protein sequence: CASSFQTGGDEQYV.

The chain employs TRBV4-3 and TRBJ2-7; either TRBD1 or TRBD2 may supply D (5 bases each). V lost 2 bases and J lost 5, with 16 bases in between. Germline CDR1 is LGHNA and CDR2 is YSLEER. The CDR3 length is 15 residues. DNA for the CDR3: TGCGCCAGCAGCCAATTTCCGAGGGGCGGCGACGAGCAGTACTTC. Protein product: CASSQFPRGGDEQYF.